This is a list of T cell receptor beta chains from one sample in a study of OX40 agonist ivuxolimab in advanced cancers. Sequenced by immunoSEQ multiplex PCR; TCRdb stores in-frame clones only, minus some. The sample consists of some 67,000 clones, 85% of them appearing once. The starting material was CD4+ or CD8+ T cells sorted from blood, obtained in a trial of the OX40 agonist ivuxolimab. The origin of the receptors is an adult with an advanced solid tumor such as melanoma, head and neck, liver or kidney cancer. Each CDR3 is given with its conserved first and last residue. The order of the fields is clone size, V gene, D gene, J gene, CDR3 protein, CDR3 DNA. The D gene is left open where the match is weak. Only some rows state a clone size, as once, few, many or a class for expanded clones.

once	TRBV28	TRBD1	TRBJ1-1	CASSLWGGQESGAFF	TGTGCCAGCAGTTTATGGGGGGGACAGGAGTCTGGGGCTTTCTTT
NA	TRBV6-5	NA	TRBJ2-5	CASSYSSPAAQETQYF	TGTGCCAGCAGTTACTCCTCCCCTGCGGCACAAGAGACCCAGTACTTC
NA	TRBV28	NA	TRBJ2-1	CATSLLESEQFF	TGTGCCACCAGCTTACTAGAATCTGAGCAGTTCTTC
NA	TRBV5-1	NA	TRBJ2-3	CASSVPEDTTDTQYF	TGCGCCAGCAGCGTCCCCGAGGACACCACCGATACGCAGTATTTT
NA	TRBV6-1	TRBD2	TRBJ2-4	CASSVSGAAREHIQYF	TGTGCCAGCAGTGTGAGCGGGGCGGCCAGGGAACACATTCAGTACTTC
few	TRBV27	NA	TRBJ2-7	CASGTPPGRGSYEQYF	TGTGCCAGCGGAACACCCCCGGGCCGGGGCTCCTACGAGCAGTACTTC
NA	TRBV10-2	NA	TRBJ2-3	CASSETGSDTQYF	TGCGCCAGCAGTGAAACGGGCTCAGATACGCAGTATTTT
NA	TRBV9	TRBD2	TRBJ2-3	CASSVGLATSTDTQYF	TGTGCCAGCAGCGTGGGACTAGCGACTAGCACAGATACGCAGTATTTT
NA	TRBV29-1	TRBD1	TRBJ1-2	CSGGGQGNYGYTF	TGCAGCGGGGGGGGACAGGGCAACTATGGCTACACCTTC
NA	TRBV11-3	NA	TRBJ2-5	CASSPGPEGDF	TGTGCCAGCAGCCCGGGTCCGGAGGGGGACTTC
NA	TRBV5-1	NA	TRBJ2-3	CASSGVGTETDTQYF	TGCGCCAGCAGCGGAGTTGGGACGGAAACAGATACGCAGTATTTT
NA	TRBV6-1	TRBD1	TRBJ1-5	CASSETGVDQPQHF	TGTGCCAGCAGTGAAACAGGGGTGGATCAGCCCCAGCATTTT
NA	TRBV7-2	TRBD2	TRBJ2-7	CASSLSSSGAYEQYF	TGTGCCAGCAGCTTGTCGTCTAGCGGGGCCTACGAGCAGTACTTC
NA	TRBV5-4	NA	TRBJ2-7	CAEIGGATYEQYF	TGTGCCGAAATCGGGGGAGCGACCTACGAGCAGTACTTC
NA	TRBV15	NA	TRBJ1-3	CATTRGSGNTIYF	TGTGCCACCACAAGGGGCTCTGGAAACACCATATATTTT
NA	TRBV27	TRBD1	TRBJ2-5	CASSHRGRETQYF	TGTGCCAGCAGCCACAGGGGGCGAGAGACCCAGTACTTC
few	TRBV6-5	NA	TRBJ1-3	CASSPQPSKGNTIYF	TGTGCCAGCAGCCCCCAACCCTCGAAGGGAAACACCATATATTTT
NA	TRBV11-2	NA	TRBJ1-6	CASSSIQGVGNSPLHF	TGTGCCAGCAGCTCAATACAGGGTGTGGGGAATTCACCCCTCCACTTT
NA	TRBV5-6	NA	TRBJ2-5	CASSWQGPETQYF	TGTGCCAGCAGCTGGCAGGGGCCAGAGACCCAGTACTTC
NA	TRBV6-6	TRBD1	TRBJ1-2	CASTRGDRATNYGYTF	TGTGCCAGCACCCGGGGGGACAGGGCCACTAACTATGGCTACACCTTC
few	TRBV6-5	TRBD1	TRBJ2-7	CASSYRTGENEQYF	TGTGCCAGCAGTTACAGGACAGGGGAAAACGAGCAGTACTTC
NA	TRBV7-2	TRBD1	TRBJ1-5	CASSKTGGGQPQHF	TGTGCCAGCAGCAAGACAGGGGGCGGTCAGCCCCAGCATTTT
NA	TRBV7-2	TRBD1	TRBJ1-6	CASSPDRVGSPLHF	TGTGCCAGCAGCCCCGACAGGGTGGGTTCACCCCTCCACTTT
once	TRBV7-6	TRBD2	TRBJ2-2	CASRAGGPAGELFF	TGTGCCAGCAGGGCGGGGGGGCCCGCCGGGGAGCTGTTTTTT
NA	TRBV11-2	NA	TRBJ1-2	CASSAYEYGYTF	TGTGCCAGCAGCGCCTATGAATATGGCTACACCTTC
NA	TRBV19	NA	TRBJ1-5	CASSMNGGTSNQPQHF	TGTGCCAGTAGTATGAACGGGGGGACTAGCAATCAGCCCCAGCATTTT
NA	TRBV5-1	NA	TRBJ1-3	CASSPRGVPGNTIYF	TGCGCCAGCAGCCCCAGGGGAGTTCCTGGAAACACCATATATTTT
once	TRBV6-1	NA	TRBJ2-7	CASSEGAKTGSYEQYF	TGTGCCAGCAGTGAAGGGGCGAAAACGGGATCCTACGAGCAGTACTTC
NA	TRBV19	TRBD2	TRBJ2-2	CASTSRGRAGTGELFF	TGTGCCAGTACGTCTCGCGGGAGGGCTGGAACCGGGGAGCTGTTTTTT
NA	TRBV5-8	NA	TRBJ2-3	CASSRDTDTQYF	TGTGCCAGCAGCAGGGACACAGATACGCAGTATTTT
NA	TRBV30	NA	TRBJ2-6	CAGTTSSGANVLTF	TGTGCAGGAACGACATCCTCTGGGGCCAACGTCCTGACTTTC
NA	TRBV19	NA	TRBJ2-5	CASSIGTSDGTQYF	TGTGCCAGTAGTATAGGGACCTCGGACGGGACCCAGTACTTC
NA	TRBV6-1	NA	TRBJ2-7	CASSGQTYYEQYF	TGTGCCAGCTCCGGACAGACCTACTACGAGCAGTACTTC
NA	TRBV5-6	NA	TRBJ1-1	CASSLYRRTMNTEAFF	TGTGCCAGCAGCCTCTACAGGCGTACTATGAACACTGAAGCTTTCTTT
NA	TRBV7-9	NA	TRBJ2-2	CASRSMGDTGELFF	TGTGCCAGCAGAAGCATGGGGGACACCGGGGAGCTGTTTTTT
NA	TRBV6-5	NA	TRBJ1-5	CASSYGSNQPQHF	TGTGCCAGCAGTTACGGCAGCAATCAGCCCCAGCATTTT
NA	TRBV7-2	TRBD2	TRBJ2-7	CASSGTSGSLNEQYF	TGTGCCAGCAGCGGGACTAGCGGGAGCCTCAACGAGCAGTACTTC
NA	TRBV5-6	TRBD2	TRBJ2-3	CASSLEVAGGTDTQYF	TGTGCCAGCAGCTTGGAGGTAGCGGGAGGCACAGATACGCAGTATTTT
NA	TRBV5-5	TRBD1	TRBJ1-2	CASSLGGTGLGYTF	TGTGCCAGCAGCTTGGGAGGGACAGGGTTAGGCTACACCTTC
once	TRBV2	NA	TRBJ2-5	CASSGDSQETQYF	TGTGCCAGCAGTGGAGACAGCCAAGAGACCCAGTACTTC
NA	TRBV11-2	NA	TRBJ2-7	CASSFLWDGQHSYEQYF	TGTGCCAGCAGCTTTTTGTGGGATGGACAGCATTCTTACGAGCAGTACTTC
NA	TRBV5-1	TRBD2	TRBJ2-7	CASSSSGSGSYEQYF	TGCGCCAGCAGCTCTAGCGGGAGTGGGTCCTACGAGCAGTACTTC
NA	TRBV7-2	NA	TRBJ1-6	CASSLRGGHHPGFRSPLHF	TGTGCCAGCAGCTTACGGGGGGGACACCACCCGGGGTTTCGTTCACCCCTCCACTTT
NA	TRBV5-1	TRBD1	TRBJ2-7	CASSPGQGVGEQYF	TGCGCCAGCAGCCCCGGACAGGGGGTAGGGGAGCAGTACTTC
once	TRBV23-1	NA	TRBJ2-6	CARPRARDANVLTF	TGCGCCAGGCCACGGGCCAGGGACGCCAACGTCCTGACTTTC
few	TRBV18	NA	TRBJ1-2	CASSPQQETNYGYTF	TGTGCCAGCTCACCTCAACAGGAGACTAACTATGGCTACACCTTC